This T cell receptor beta chain appears in the sequencing data of a study of early T cells in non-severe SARS-CoV-2 infection. Attachment of unique molecular identifiers to individual cDNA molecules was performed. TCRdb ran MiXCR on the 5' RACE reads and lists one entry per CDR3 protein. The sample has roughly 57,000 distinct CDR3 sequences, approximately 12% seen once. The V gene lost 4 bases and the J gene lost 2 bases, with 12 bases spanning the gap. CDR1 is SGHRS, CDR2 YFSETQ, per germline. The CDR3 is made up of 14 amino acids. The sample was whole blood, taken at baseline. The rearrangement joins TRBV5-1 to TRBJ1-1; maybe TRBD1 (5 bases). This TCR was sampled from an adult who was a healthcare worker with PCR-confirmed SARS-CoV-2 infection or an uninfected control (not recorded which). This CDR3 reads CASSTGPSNTEAFF. CDR3 coding DNA: TGCGCCAGCAGCACGGGGCCATCAAACACTGAAGCTTTCTTT.